These 2 T cell receptor beta chains came from one sample sequenced in a study of tumor-infiltrating lymphocytes in primary liver carcinoma. The source material, roughly 18-33 mg of unsorted bulk tissue, was used to co-extract RNA and DNA. From 500 ng of total RNA, TCR beta-specific cDNA was reverse-transcribed using a constant-region primer. The TCR beta library was amplified through three nested multiplex PCR rounds in a modified ARM-PCR procedure. In the first two PCR rounds, TRBV1-TRBV30 forward primers were paired with a C-beta reverse primer, and each round lasted about 10 cycles. TCRdb itself ran the multiplex PCR reads through MiXCR, one entry per CDR3 protein. This sample has some 55,000 distinct CDR3 sequences, with about 80% found just once. Material: liver tumor tissue from sampling region 2. Subset described: tumor region T2, inferior pole. Receptor source: a man in his forties or fifties with primary liver carcinoma and hepatitis B virus infection.

This clonotype was recorded only once. At one end, the junction sequence differs from germline, possibly due to a read error. The V call is TRBV5-4, the J call TRBJ2-1; the D gene is possibly TRBD2 (6 bases). The CDR3 runs to 15 residues. The V gene's germline CDR1 is SGHNT and CDR2 YYREEE (reference sequence). The CDR3 DNA is TGTGCCTGCAGCGATCGACTGGCGGGGTACAAAGAGCAGTTCTTC. Translation gives CACSDRLAGYKEQFF.

Worth noting for this clonotype: A junction boundary mismatches the germline segment, possibly from a read error. This chain links TRBV7-9 with TRBJ1-2; 7 bases match TRBD1. CDR1 is SEHNR and CDR2 is FQNEAQ in the germline V gene (reference sequence). The CDR3 covers 15 residues. CDR3 region: CASNPPTEGAGGHTF. CDR3 coding DNA: TGTGCCAGCAACCCCCCCACGGAGGGGGCAGGTGGCCACACCTTC.